This T cell receptor (beta chain) was recovered during a study of T-cell memory formation after mild COVID-19. Study in general: TCR clusters showed largely donor specificity. General observations from the study: Whereas later expanders leaned CD4+, clones contracting day 15 to 85 showed a balanced CD4/CD8 makeup. SARS-CoV-2 specificity of second-wave clones peaking day 37 was unconfirmed. Contracting clones localized mainly to CM and EM when CD4+ and mainly to EMRA when CD8+.

Trimming left V 0 bases short and J 3 bases short, with 11 bases between. The germline V gene encodes CDR1 SNHLY and CDR2 FYNNEI. The CDR3 has 15 residues. Comment on this clonotype: Its specificity is not known.

TCRdb called the 5' RACE reads again in MiXCR, with one record for every CDR3 protein. Among roughly 170,000 distinct CDR3 sequences listed, roughly 18% were seen once. The TCR sequence derives from a man aged 18 to 30 who had mild COVID-19 (a few samples of this study predate the infection). Cell type and time point are not known. The rearrangement links TRBV2 to TRBJ1-2; D is uncertain. The sample taken for sequencing was PBMCs or a T cell subset sorted from them (not recorded which). The CDR3 bases are TGTGCCAGCAGTGAAGCGCTTCCGTCAGACTATGGCTACACCTTC. It translates to CASSEALPSDYGYTF.